Here is one T cell receptor beta chain with its context. The record originates from a study of T cell responses to AZD1222 COVID-19 vaccine. V was clipped by 1 base and J by 5 bases; unmatched bases: 3. The CDR3 has 15 residues. CDR1 is WSHSY, CDR2 SAAADI, per germline. Method: immunoSEQ multiplex PCR; TCRdb's copy keeps in-frame clones and lacks some. Of about 59,000 clones in the sample, roughly nine tenths were seen once. The sample in question was peripheral blood, obtained 28 days after the second AZD1222 dose. This clonotype originated in an adult who received the AZD1222 COVID-19 vaccine. The chain employs TRBV10-2 and TRBJ2-1; TRBD2 aligns across 9 bases. CDR3 DNA sequence: TGCGCCAGCAGTGAGTTTGCGGGGGGGAACAATGAGCAGTTCTTC. Protein sequence: CASSEFAGGNNEQFF.